This T cell receptor (beta chain) was found in a study of OX40 agonist ivuxolimab in advanced cancers. Study-wide context: Ivuxolimab was an agonistic, fully human IgG2 monoclonal antibody directed against OX40 (CD134), a costimulatory receptor. Intravenous ivuxolimab was administered to patients every 2 weeks at six dose levels: 0.01, 0.1, 0.3, 1.5, 3 and 10 mg/kg. Of the approximately 50 dose-escalation patients, hepatocellular carcinoma was present in approximately 20, melanoma in approximately 15, renal cell carcinoma in 9 and head and neck cancer in 9. In the dose-escalation cohort, around 80% of patients were male, and the mean age was roughly 56 years with a range of roughly 23 to 79. Prior anti-PD-1, anti-PD-L1 or anti-CTLA-4 therapy was permitted, and checkpoint inhibitors had been received by approximately 39% of dose-escalation patients. Three dose-escalation patients achieved partial responses, one with hepatocellular carcinoma and two with cutaneous melanoma. The point of sequencing TCRbeta in the periphery was to test whether ivuxolimab changed TCR sequence diversity and drove clonal T-cell expansion. The paper reports the monotherapy dose-escalation portion (N of about 47 patients) of the phase I ivuxolimab trial. Broader findings and caveats from the paper: Partial responders in the 0.1-3.0 mg/kg groups had among the lowest normalized peripheral clonal expansion, especially among CD8+ T cells. After ivuxolimab, more expanded clones were found on average in CD8+ T cells than in CD4+ T cells. At doses from 0.1 to 3.0 mg/kg, clonal expansion was seen in both CD4+ and CD8+ blood T cells between baseline and week 6. Low levels of normalized T-cell clonal expansion were also seen in some patients who did not respond. Antigen specificity was not determined for the clonally expanded peripheral T cells.

V trim: 0 bases; J trim: 6 bases; unmatched bases: 3. The CDR3 sequence holds 13 residues, the cysteine and phenylalanine included. Only CDR3 DNA remains: 39 bases, in frame from the first base. In the germline V gene, CDR1 corresponds to SGDLS and CDR2 to YYNGEE. For sequencing of the TCRbeta CDR3 region, genomic DNA was extracted from the sorted cells. The immunoSEQ Assay was used to sequence the TCRbeta CDR3 regions. TCRdb carries this immuneACCESS record with in-frame sequences only. Its versions omit some clonotypes, under half of them owing to an unresolved V gene in the studies checked, with the rest unexplained. The sample table records some 80,000 clones; 85% of these occur just once. The ten largest clones capture roughly 0.66% of the sample. Patients with a history of autoimmune disease or receiving systemic immunosuppression were excluded from the trial. In every dose cohort, peripheral blood was drawn for TCR sequencing at baseline, cycle 4 day 1, and cycle 7 day 1. Samples came from an open-label, multicenter, first-in-human phase I dose-escalation trial of ivuxolimab. Adults with locally advanced or metastatic head and neck squamous cell, hepatocellular, melanoma or renal cell carcinoma were enrolled in the trial. Before TCR sequencing, CD4+ T cells and CD8+ T cells were sorted from peripheral blood as separate populations.

This clone has just a few counts. What this receptor recognizes is not known. Base qualities are not at hand, and no much larger clone is one base apart. The source of this sequence is an adult with an advanced solid tumor such as melanoma, head and neck, liver or kidney cancer. The sequencing here drew on CD4+ or CD8+ T cells sorted from blood, taken in a trial of the OX40 agonist ivuxolimab. The V and J genes are TRBV9 and TRBJ2-7, with TRBD2 matching 7 junction bases. The nucleotide sequence reads as follows: TGTGCCAGCAGCGTAGTCCCGGGGGGCGAGCAGTACTTC. Its product reads: CASSVVPGGEQYF.